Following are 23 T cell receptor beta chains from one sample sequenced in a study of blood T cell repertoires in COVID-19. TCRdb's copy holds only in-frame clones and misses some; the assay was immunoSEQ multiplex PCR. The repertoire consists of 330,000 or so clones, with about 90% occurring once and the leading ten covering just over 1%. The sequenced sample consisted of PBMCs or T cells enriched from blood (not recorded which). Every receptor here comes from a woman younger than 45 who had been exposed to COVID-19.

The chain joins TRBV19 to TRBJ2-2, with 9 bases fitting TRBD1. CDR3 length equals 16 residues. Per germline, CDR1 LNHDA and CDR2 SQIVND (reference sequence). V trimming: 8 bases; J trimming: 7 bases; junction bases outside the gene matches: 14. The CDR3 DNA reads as TGTGCCAGTTCGCCCTCTACCGGGACAGGGTTCGGGGAGCTGTTTTTT. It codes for CASSPSTGTGFGELFF.

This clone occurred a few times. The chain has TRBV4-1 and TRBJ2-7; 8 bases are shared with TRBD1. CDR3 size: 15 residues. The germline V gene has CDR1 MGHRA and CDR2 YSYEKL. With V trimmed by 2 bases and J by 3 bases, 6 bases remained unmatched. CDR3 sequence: CASSQQPGQVYEQYF. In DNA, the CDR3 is TGCGCCAGCAGCCAACAACCGGGACAGGTCTACGAGCAGTACTTC.

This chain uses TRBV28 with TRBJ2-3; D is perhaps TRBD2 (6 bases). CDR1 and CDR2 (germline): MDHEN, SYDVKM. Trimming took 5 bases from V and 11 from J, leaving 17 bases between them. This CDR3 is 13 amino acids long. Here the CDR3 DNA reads TGTGCCAGCAGTCCTACCCGACTAGGTCGGCAGTATTTT. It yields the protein CASSPTRLGRQYF.

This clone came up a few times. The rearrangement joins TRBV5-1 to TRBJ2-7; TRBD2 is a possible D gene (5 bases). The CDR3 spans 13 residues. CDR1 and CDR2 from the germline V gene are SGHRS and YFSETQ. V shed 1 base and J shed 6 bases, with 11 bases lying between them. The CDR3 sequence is CASSLKGGREQYF. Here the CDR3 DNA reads TGCGCCAGCAGCTTGAAAGGAGGCCGCGAGCAGTACTTC.

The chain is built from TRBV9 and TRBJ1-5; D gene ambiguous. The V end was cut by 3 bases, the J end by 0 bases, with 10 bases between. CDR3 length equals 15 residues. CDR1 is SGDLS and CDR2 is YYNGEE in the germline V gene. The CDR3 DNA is TGTGCCAGCAGCGCCGACCACAGTAGCAATCAGCCCCAGCATTTT. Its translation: CASSADHSSNQPQHF.

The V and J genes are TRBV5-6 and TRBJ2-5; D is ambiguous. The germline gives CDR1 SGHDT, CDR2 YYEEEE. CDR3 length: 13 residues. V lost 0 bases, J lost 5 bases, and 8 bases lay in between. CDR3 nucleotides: TGTGCCAGCAGCTTGGGGCCCGCCGAGACCCAGTACTTC. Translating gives CASSLGPAETQYF. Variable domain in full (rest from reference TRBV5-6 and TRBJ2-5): DAGVTQSPTHLIKTRGQQVTLRCSPKSGHDTVSWYQQALGQGPQFIFQYYEEEERQRGNFPDRFSGHQFPNYSSELNVNALLLGDSALYLCASSLGPAETQYFGPGTRLLVL.

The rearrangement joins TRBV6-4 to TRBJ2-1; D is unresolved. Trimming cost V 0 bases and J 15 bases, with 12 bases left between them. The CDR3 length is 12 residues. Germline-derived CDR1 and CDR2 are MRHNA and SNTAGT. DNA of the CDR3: TGTGCCAGCAGTGACTCAGCTAGAGTCTGGTTCTTC. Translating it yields CASSDSARVWFF.

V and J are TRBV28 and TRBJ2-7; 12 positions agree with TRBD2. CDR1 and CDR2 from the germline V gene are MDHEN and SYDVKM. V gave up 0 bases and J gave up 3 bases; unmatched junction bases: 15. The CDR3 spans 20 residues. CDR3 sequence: CASSLWVLGTTSGGYYEQYF. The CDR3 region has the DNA TGTGCCAGCAGTTTATGGGTTTTAGGGACGACTAGCGGGGGCTACTACGAGCAGTACTTC.

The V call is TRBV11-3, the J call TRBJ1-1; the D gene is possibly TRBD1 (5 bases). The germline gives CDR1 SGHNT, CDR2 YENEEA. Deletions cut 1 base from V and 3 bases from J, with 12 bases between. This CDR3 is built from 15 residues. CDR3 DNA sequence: TGTGCCAGCAGCTTAGGGCCCAGGGTTCACACTGAAGCTTTCTTT. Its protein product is CASSLGPRVHTEAFF.

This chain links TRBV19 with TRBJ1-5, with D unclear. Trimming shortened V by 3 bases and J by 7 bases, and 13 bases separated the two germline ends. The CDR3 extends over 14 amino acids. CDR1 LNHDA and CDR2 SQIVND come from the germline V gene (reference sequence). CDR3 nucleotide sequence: TGTGCCAGTAGTATTCGAGGGAGCGAACAGCCCCAGCATTTT. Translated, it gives CASSIRGSEQPQHF.

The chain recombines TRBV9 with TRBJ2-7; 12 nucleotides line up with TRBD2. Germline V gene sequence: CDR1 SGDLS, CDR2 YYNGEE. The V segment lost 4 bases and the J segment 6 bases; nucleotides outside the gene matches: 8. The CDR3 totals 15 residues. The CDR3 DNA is TGTGCCAGCAGCCCGTCTAGCGGGAGGGCCACCGAGCAGTACTTC. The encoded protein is CASSPSSGRATEQYF. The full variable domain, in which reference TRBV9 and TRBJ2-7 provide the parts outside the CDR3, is DSGVTQTPKHLITATGQRVTLRCSPRSGDLSVYWYQQSLDQGLQFLIQYYNGEERAKGNILERFSAQQFPDLHSELNLSSLELGDSALYFCASSPSSGRATEQYFGPGTRLTVT.

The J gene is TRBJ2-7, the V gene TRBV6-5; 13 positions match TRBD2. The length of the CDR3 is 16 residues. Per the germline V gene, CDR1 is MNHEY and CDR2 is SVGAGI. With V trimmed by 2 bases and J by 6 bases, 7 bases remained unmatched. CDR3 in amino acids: CASSYPIGLAGVEQYF. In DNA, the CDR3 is TGTGCCAGCAGTTACCCCATTGGACTAGCGGGAGTCGAGCAGTACTTC.

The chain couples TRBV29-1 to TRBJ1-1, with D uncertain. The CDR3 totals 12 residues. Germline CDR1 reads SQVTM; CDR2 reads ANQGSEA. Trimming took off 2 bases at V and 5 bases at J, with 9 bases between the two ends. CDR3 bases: TGCAGCGTTGAACTCGTCCGTACTGAAGCTTTCTTT. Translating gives CSVELVRTEAFF.

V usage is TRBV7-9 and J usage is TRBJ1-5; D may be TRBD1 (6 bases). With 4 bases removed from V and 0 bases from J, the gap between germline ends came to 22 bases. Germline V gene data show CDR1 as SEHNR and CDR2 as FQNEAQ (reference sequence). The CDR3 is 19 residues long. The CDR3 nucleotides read TGTGCCAGCAGCTCTTTCGCGACAGGCGGTTCCTATAGCAATCAGCCCCAGCATTTT. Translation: CASSSFATGGSYSNQPQHF.

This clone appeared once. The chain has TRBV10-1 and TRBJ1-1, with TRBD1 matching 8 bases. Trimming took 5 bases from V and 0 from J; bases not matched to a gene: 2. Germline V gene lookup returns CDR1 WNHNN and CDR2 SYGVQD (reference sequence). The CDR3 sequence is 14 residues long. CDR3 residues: CASSPTGVNTEAFF. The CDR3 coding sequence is TGCGCCAGCAGTCCGACAGGGGTGAACACTGAAGCTTTCTTT.

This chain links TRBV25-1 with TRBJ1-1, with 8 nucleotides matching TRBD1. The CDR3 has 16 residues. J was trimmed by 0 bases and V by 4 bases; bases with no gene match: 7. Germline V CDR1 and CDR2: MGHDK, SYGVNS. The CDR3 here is CASSGQDRGMNTEAFF. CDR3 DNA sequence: TGTGCCAGCAGTGGTCAAGACAGGGGAATGAACACTGAAGCTTTCTTT.

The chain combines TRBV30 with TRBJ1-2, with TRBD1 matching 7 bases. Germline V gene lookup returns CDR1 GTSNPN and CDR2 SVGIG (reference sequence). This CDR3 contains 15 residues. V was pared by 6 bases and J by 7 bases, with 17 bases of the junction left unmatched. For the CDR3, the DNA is TGTGCCTGCACCCAGACAGGGAACCTTAGGGGTGGCTACACCTTC. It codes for CACTQTGNLRGGYTF.

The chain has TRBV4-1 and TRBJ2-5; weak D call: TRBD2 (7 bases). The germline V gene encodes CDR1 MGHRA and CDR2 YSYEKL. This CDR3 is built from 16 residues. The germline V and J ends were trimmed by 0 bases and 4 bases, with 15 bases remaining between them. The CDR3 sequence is CASSQDLRGGGETQYF. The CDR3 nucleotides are TGCGCCAGCAGCCAAGATCTGAGGGGAGGGGGAGAGACCCAGTACTTC.

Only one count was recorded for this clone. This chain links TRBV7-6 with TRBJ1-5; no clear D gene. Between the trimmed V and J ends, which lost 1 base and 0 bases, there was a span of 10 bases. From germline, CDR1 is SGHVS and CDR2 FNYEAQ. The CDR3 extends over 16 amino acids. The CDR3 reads CASSLGAQDSNQPQHF. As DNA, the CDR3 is TGTGCCAGCAGCTTAGGGGCCCAGGATAGCAATCAGCCCCAGCATTTT.

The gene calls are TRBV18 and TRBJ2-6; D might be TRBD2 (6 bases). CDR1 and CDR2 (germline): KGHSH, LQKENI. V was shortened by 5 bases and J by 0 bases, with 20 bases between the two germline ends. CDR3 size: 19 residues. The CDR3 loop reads CASSSLPTGGTSGANVLTF. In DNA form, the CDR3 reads TGTGCCAGCTCATCACTTCCAACCGGGGGAACCTCTGGGGCCAACGTCCTGACTTTC.

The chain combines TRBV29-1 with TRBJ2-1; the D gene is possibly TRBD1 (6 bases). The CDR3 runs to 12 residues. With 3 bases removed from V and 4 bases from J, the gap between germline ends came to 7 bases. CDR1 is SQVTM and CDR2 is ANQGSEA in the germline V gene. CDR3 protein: CSVDQGYNEQFF. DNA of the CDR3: TGCAGCGTTGACCAGGGGTACAATGAGCAGTTCTTC.

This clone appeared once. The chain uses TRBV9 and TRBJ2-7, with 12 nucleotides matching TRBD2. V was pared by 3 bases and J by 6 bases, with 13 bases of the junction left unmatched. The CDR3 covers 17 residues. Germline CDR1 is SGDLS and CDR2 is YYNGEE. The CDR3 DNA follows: TGTGCCAGCAGCGAGGGATCCCTAGCGGGAGGGCCAGCCGAGCAGTACTTC. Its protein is CASSEGSLAGGPAEQYF.

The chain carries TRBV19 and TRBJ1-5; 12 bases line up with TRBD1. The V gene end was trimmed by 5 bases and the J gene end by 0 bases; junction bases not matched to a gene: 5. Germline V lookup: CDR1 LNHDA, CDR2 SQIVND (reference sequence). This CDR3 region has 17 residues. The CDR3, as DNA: TGTGCCAGTAGTCCTGGGACAGGGGGCCATAGCAATCAGCCCCAGCATTTT. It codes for CASSPGTGGHSNQPQHF.